These 17 T cell receptor beta chains were sequenced from one sample in a study of a mutant IDH1 vaccine in newly diagnosed glioma. Time point described: week 23, last vaccination. The study gave 300 ug of mutant IDH1 20-mer peptide per vaccine dose, with topical imiquimod. Antigen specificity for these receptors is unknown. Measured with immunoSEQ multiplex PCR; TCRdb has only the in-frame clones, and not every one. The sample has 20,000 to 25,000 clones, approximately 82% seen once; the top ten hold over 10%. Specimen: PBMCs, collected from a glioma patient whose treatment included an IDH1 peptide vaccine. These receptor sequences come from a man aged 30-40 years with glioma.

The count of this clone is one. The chain joins TRBV5-3 to TRBJ1-4; D may be TRBD1 (6 bases). TRBV5-3 counts as an open reading frame of uncertain function. The CDR3 runs to 14 residues. The V gene lost 6 bases and the J gene lost 5 bases, with 14 bases spanning the gap. CDR3 residues: CARTGGGKNEKLFF. Written as DNA, the CDR3 is TGTGCCAGAACTGGGGGGGGCAAAAATGAAAAACTGTTTTTT.

This clone turned up a few times. This chain links TRBV10-3 with TRBJ2-2, with 10 bases matching TRBD2. This CDR3 comprises 16 residues. After removal of 10 bases from V and 1 base from J, the junction contained 9 bases not matched to a gene. The germline V gene has CDR1 ENHRY and CDR2 SYGVKD. The CDR3 protein is CATGAASGRNTGELFF. The CDR3 DNA follows: TGTGCCACCGGCGCCGCTAGCGGGAGGAACACCGGGGAGCTGTTTTTT.

The chain joins TRBV30 to TRBJ1-4; 7 bases are shared with TRBD1. V lost 7 bases to trimming and J lost 4 bases; unmatched junction nucleotides: 6. CDR3 length equals 13 residues. CDR1 and CDR2 (germline): GTSNPN, SVGIG (reference sequence). The chain's CDR3 is CAFGQDSNEKLFF. The CDR3 DNA sequence: TGTGCCTTCGGACAGGATAGTAATGAAAAACTGTTTTTT. Drawing the rest from reference TRBV30 and TRBJ1-4, the complete variable domain is SQTIHQWPATLVQPVGSPLSLECTVEGTSNPNLYWYRQAAGRGLQLLFYSVGIGQISSEVPQNLSASRPQDRQFILSSKKLLLSDSGFYLCAFGQDSNEKLFFGSGTQLSVL.

This clone came up once. The chain uses TRBV6-6 and TRBJ2-7; D might be TRBD1 (5 bases). The CDR3 totals 12 residues. Germline assignment: CDR1 MNHNY and CDR2 SVGAGI (reference sequence). With 7 bases removed from V and 3 bases from J, the gap between germline ends came to 10 bases. Written as DNA, the CDR3 is TGTGCCAGCACTTCGCAGGGCTACGAGCAGTACTTC. Its translation: CASTSQGYEQYF.

This clone was seen once. This sequence joins TRBV5-1 and TRBJ2-2; 7 bases are shared with TRBD2. This CDR3 has 16 residues. With V trimmed by 4 bases and J by 5 bases, 11 bases remained unmatched. Per germline, CDR1 SGHRS and CDR2 YFSETQ. The CDR3 DNA sequence: TGCGCCAGCAGCGACTCCGGGCGGGAGTATACCGGGGAGCTGTTTTTT. This encodes CASSDSGREYTGELFF.

The V gene is TRBV27, the J gene TRBJ2-1, with TRBD2 matching over 10 bases. Trimming took 3 bases from V and 1 from J; bases not matched to a gene: 9. Germline loops: CDR1 MNHEY, CDR2 SMNVEV (reference sequence). This CDR3 is 18 amino acids long. CDR3 nucleotides: TGTGCCAGCAGTTTTAGACTAGCGGGTAGTAGATCCTACAATGAGCAGTTCTTC. Translation: CASSFRLAGSRSYNEQFF.

V and J are TRBV18 and TRBJ2-4; D gene unclear. Germline V gene sequence: CDR1 KGHSH, CDR2 LQKENI. V lost 3 bases to trimming and J lost 7 bases, with 13 bases between them. This CDR3 comprises 14 residues. CDR3 amino acids: CASSPLEVGNIQYF. CDR3 nucleotide sequence: TGTGCCAGCTCACCTCTTGAGGTGGGGAACATTCAGTACTTC.

This clone was recorded once. This chain connects TRBV15 to TRBJ2-5; D is undetermined. This CDR3 region has 13 residues. Trimming cost V 3 bases and J 5 bases, with 10 bases left between them. Germline loops: CDR1 LNHNV, CDR2 YYDKDF (reference sequence). This CDR3 reads CATSRGKLETQYF. The DNA for the CDR3 is TGTGCCACCAGCAGGGGGAAATTGGAGACCCAGTACTTC.

This clone was observed a handful of times. The J gene is TRBJ2-7, the V gene TRBV7-6, with TRBD1 identical over 11 bases. Germline V gene sequence: CDR1 SGHVS, CDR2 FNYEAQ. The CDR3 length is 16 residues. The V gene end was trimmed by 4 bases and the J gene end by 5 bases; junction bases not matched to a gene: 10. The CDR3 DNA reads as TGTGCCAGCAGCTCTATTCTAGGACAGGGGGCCCACGAGCAGTACTTC. Amino acids: CASSSILGQGAHEQYF.

The genes are TRBV7-2 and TRBJ2-1; TRBD1 agrees at 7 bases. V was clipped by 4 bases and J by 5 bases; unmatched bases: 8. The CDR3 consists of 15 residues. Looked up from germline, CDR1 is SGHTA and CDR2 is FQGNSA. In DNA form, the CDR3 reads TGTGCCAGCAGCTCGGCGACAGGGAACCACAATGAGCAGTTCTTC. It specifies CASSSATGNHNEQFF.

The chain has TRBV11-3 and TRBJ2-2; unclear D gene. V was shortened by 1 base and J by 1 base, with 1 base between the two germline ends. The CDR3 spans 13 residues. Germline V gene lookup returns CDR1 SGHNT and CDR2 YENEEA. The CDR3 sequence is CASSLVNTGELFF. CDR3 bases: TGTGCCAGCAGCTTAGTGAACACCGGGGAGCTGTTTTTT. Supplemented by reference TRBV11-3 and TRBJ2-2, the full variable domain reads EAGVVQSPRYKIIEKKQPVAFWCNPISGHNTLYWYLQNLGQGPELLIRYENEEAVDDSQLPKDRFSAERLKGVDSTLKIQPAELGDSAVYLCASSLVNTGELFFGEGSRLTVL.

This chain links TRBV5-1 with TRBJ1-2; 10 bases are shared with TRBD1. Germline-derived CDR1 and CDR2 are SGHRS and YFSETQ. The CDR3 consists of 15 residues. Trimming took 2 bases from V and 0 from J; bases not matched to a gene: 1. As DNA, the CDR3 is TGCGCCAGCAGCTTCGGGACAGGGGCTAACTATGGCTACACCTTC. Translated: CASSFGTGANYGYTF.

This chain joins TRBV9 and TRBJ1-3; 7 bases align to TRBD1. The V and J ends lost 3 bases and 3 bases, in that order; junction bases with no gene match: 15. The length of the CDR3 is 18 residues. Germline assignment: CDR1 SGDLS and CDR2 YYNGEE. CDR3 region: CASSAEGRGPRVGNTIYF. Here the CDR3 DNA reads TGTGCCAGCAGCGCCGAGGGGAGGGGGCCTCGTGTTGGAAACACCATATATTTT.

The V and J genes are TRBV5-1 and TRBJ2-3; TRBD2 aligns across 8 bases. This CDR3 is 16 amino acids long. Germline lookup yields CDR1 SGHRS and CDR2 YFSETQ. The ends lost 1 base at V and 4 bases at J; junction bases unmatched: 8. CDR3 in amino acids: CASSLWGSGTPDTQYF. DNA of the CDR3: TGCGCCAGCAGCTTGTGGGGTAGCGGGACCCCAGATACGCAGTATTTT.

The V and J genes are TRBV4-2 and TRBJ1-3, with D possibly TRBD1 on 6 matching bases. There are 15 residues in the CDR3. CDR1 is LGHNA, CDR2 YNFKEQ, per germline. The V and J ends lost 0 bases and 4 bases respectively, with 10 bases between them. CDR3 nucleotide sequence: TGTGCCAGCAGCCAAGATTACAGGGAAGGAAACACCATATATTTT. It codes for CASSQDYREGNTIYF.

This rearrangement joins TRBV7-9 to TRBJ1-1, with D tentatively TRBD1 (5 bases). Trimming pared 3 bases from V and 8 bases from J, leaving 19 bases between. The CDR3 is 15 amino acids. The germline CDR1 and CDR2 sequences are SEHNR and FQNEAQ (reference sequence). CDR3 in DNA: TGTGCCAGCAGCTTTTATGGAATTGGGACCCAGGAAGCTTTCTTT. This gives the protein CASSFYGIGTQEAFF.

This clone was detected only once. DNA for the CDR3: TGTGCCAGCAGTGAAGCGCTTCGTAGCGGGAGGGGTTACAATGAGCAGTTCTTC. This gives the protein CASSEALRSGRGYNEQFF. The chain couples TRBV2 to TRBJ2-1; 11 bases map to TRBD2. The germline gives CDR1 SNHLY, CDR2 FYNNEI. V lost 0 bases and J lost 4; bases outside the gene matches: 8. The CDR3 consists of 18 residues.